This TCR beta chain was sequenced during a study of T cells in Graves' hyperthyroidism and ophthalmopathy. This clonotype was recorded at least ten times. Its target is unknown. Diagnostic decisions used clinical symptoms, serum thyroxine and TRAb, thyroid ultrasound and orbital computed tomography. Study-level results: Blood held most thyroid clonotypes expanded above 0.001 frequency.

What was amplified from RNA transcripts were TCR beta CDR3 regions. Using the HTBI primer set, a first-round RT-PCR was run on the TCR CDR3. TCRdb analysed the multiplex PCR reads with MiXCR anew, one entry per CDR3 protein. The sample yields more than 300,000 distinct CDR3 sequences, less than 20% seen once. The CDR3 totals 18 residues. V lost 1 base to trimming and J lost 4 bases; unmatched junction nucleotides: 14. Looked up from germline, CDR1 is MDHEN and CDR2 is SYDVKM. The J gene is TRBJ1-2, the V gene TRBV28; 8 bases match TRBD1. The receptor was derived from a man between 18 and 29 years old with Graves' ophthalmopathy. Sequencing was done on a sample of blood. As DNA, the CDR3 is TGTGCCAGCAGTTTATTTATCGACACGGGACAGGAGTTCTATGGCTACACCTTC. Encoded protein: CASSLFIDTGQEFYGYTF.